This passage covers 4 T cell receptor beta chains from one sample sequenced in a study of T cell responses to AZD1222 COVID-19 vaccine. Using immunoSEQ multiplex PCR, the repertoire was profiled, and TCRdb retains in-frame clones only, with some absent. This table holds about 85,000 clones, roughly nine tenths found once. The sample consisted of peripheral blood, taken on day 0 of AZD1222 vaccination. These receptors came from an adult in good health.

The gene calls are TRBV7-2 and TRBJ1-1; the D gene is possibly TRBD1 (5 bases). This CDR3 has 14 residues. With 3 bases removed from V and 0 bases from J, the gap between germline ends came to 8 bases. In germline, CDR1 is SGHTA, CDR2 FQGNSA. The CDR3 is CASSFGQLNTEAFF. The DNA of the CDR3 is TGTGCCAGCAGCTTCGGACAATTGAACACTGAAGCTTTCTTT.

The chain recombines TRBV2 with TRBJ2-7, with D possibly TRBD2 on 6 matching bases. CDR1 is SNHLY and CDR2 is FYNNEI in the germline V gene. The CDR3 contains 11 residues. V lost 11 bases and J 6 bases, leaving 14 bases between the germline ends. The CDR3 nucleotides are TGTGCCGCCTCCCGGGAGATCGAGCAGTACTTC. This sequence encodes CAASREIEQYF.

V usage is TRBV5-1 and J usage is TRBJ1-5; 7 bases are shared with TRBD1. Germline loops: CDR1 SGHRS, CDR2 YFSETQ. V shed 3 bases, J shed 1 base, and the junction held 1 base outside the gene matches. The CDR3 runs to 14 residues. The CDR3 bases are TGCGCCAGCAGCTCAGGGGGGAGCAATCAGCCCCAGCATTTT. This codes for CASSSGGSNQPQHF.

V usage is TRBV7-9 and J usage is TRBJ1-3; TRBD1 is a possible D gene (6 bases). CDR3 length equals 16 residues. Germline loops: CDR1 SEHNR, CDR2 FQNEAQ (reference sequence). V was trimmed by 5 bases and J by 0 bases, leaving 14 bases between them. CDR3 coding DNA: TGTGCCAGCAGCCCGCAGGGACAAATCTCTGGAAACACCATATATTTT. This sequence encodes CASSPQGQISGNTIYF.